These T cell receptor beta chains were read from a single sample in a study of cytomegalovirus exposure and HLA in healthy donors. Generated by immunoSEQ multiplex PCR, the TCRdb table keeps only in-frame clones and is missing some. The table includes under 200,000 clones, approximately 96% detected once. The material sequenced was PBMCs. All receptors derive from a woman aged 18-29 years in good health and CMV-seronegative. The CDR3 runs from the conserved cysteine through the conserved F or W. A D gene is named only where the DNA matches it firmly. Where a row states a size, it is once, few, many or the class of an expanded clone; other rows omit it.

TGCGCCAGCAGGAGGTCGGCAGATACGCAGTATTTT	CASRRSADTQYF	12	.	TRBV5-1	TRBJ2-3	.
TGCGCCAGCAGCAGAGGACAGGCCGATACAGATACGCAGTATTTT	CASSRGQADTDTQYF	15	TRBD1	TRBV5-1	TRBJ2-3	.
TGTGCCAGCTCGTTGGACAGGGTCCACGAGCAGTACTTC	CASSLDRVHEQYF	13	TRBD1	TRBV18	TRBJ2-7	.
TGTGCCAGCAGCGTCGACAGGGTCTATGAGCAGTTCTTC	CASSVDRVYEQFF	13	TRBD1	TRBV9	TRBJ2-1	.
TGTGCCAGTAGTTCGCGGGCAGGGGCTATAAACCCGTATGGCTACACCTTC	CASSSRAGAINPYGYTF	17	.	TRBV19	TRBJ1-2	.
TGTGCTAGCAGCCCGGGCGGACTAGCGGGGAATACGCAGTATTTT	CASSPGGLAGNTQYF	15	TRBD2	TRBV7-7	TRBJ2-3	once
TGTGCCAGCAGCCCAGGGACTCCCTTCCAGGAAGCTTTCTTT	CASSPGTPFQEAFF	14	.	TRBV9	TRBJ1-1	.
TGTGCCAGTAGCCTCGGCCGGGACAGAAACACTGAAGCTTTCTTT	CASSLGRDRNTEAFF	15	TRBD1	TRBV19	TRBJ1-1	.
TGTGCCAGCAGTGACCGTGGGAGGGGAAACTATGGCTACACCTTC	CASSDRGRGNYGYTF	15	.	TRBV25-1	TRBJ1-2	few
TGTGCCAGCAGCCAAGGACCGGGACTAGCAATCTACAATGAGCAGTTCTTC	CASSQGPGLAIYNEQFF	17	TRBD2	TRBV4-2	TRBJ2-1	.
TGTGCCAGCTCACCCCAGGGGGCTGGAGGCTACACCTTC	CASSPQGAGGYTF	13	TRBD1	TRBV18	TRBJ1-2	once
TGTGCCAGCAGTTTTTCCGGGACAGGGATTGAAGCTTTCTTT	CASSFSGTGIEAFF	14	TRBD1	TRBV28	TRBJ1-1	.
TGCGCCAGCAGCTTGGGGGACAGGGGTTCGAATTCACCCCTCCACTTT	CASSLGDRGSNSPLHF	16	TRBD1	TRBV5-1	TRBJ1-6	.
TGTGCCAGCAGCCCAACCTCAGATTCACCCCTCCACTTT	CASSPTSDSPLHF	13	.	TRBV28	TRBJ1-6	once
TGTGCCAGTAGTATAGACGACAGGGTTGGAGGCTACACCTTC	CASSIDDRVGGYTF	14	TRBD1	TRBV19	TRBJ1-2	.
TGTGCCAGCAGTTACACGGGGACAGGAGTGACCCAGTACTTC	CASSYTGTGVTQYF	14	TRBD1	TRBV6-5	TRBJ2-5	.
TGTGCCTGGAGTCGGAACACTGAAGCTTTCTTT	CAWSRNTEAFF	11	.	TRBV30	TRBJ1-1	.
TGTGCCAGCAACGACTTAGGGGGTCAGCCCCAGCATTTT	CASNDLGGQPQHF	13	.	TRBV19	TRBJ1-5	.
TGTGCCAGCAGCTTAGAAACAGACGTTGGCTACACCTTC	CASSLETDVGYTF	13	.	TRBV7-2	TRBJ1-2	.
TGCGCCAGCAGCTTAGACAGGGGGGGTACCTATGGCTACACCTTC	CASSLDRGGTYGYTF	15	TRBD1	TRBV5-1	TRBJ1-2	.
TGTGCCAGCAGTTTCGCAGGAGGGACTGGAAACACCATATATTTT	CASSFAGGTGNTIYF	15	.	TRBV6-6	TRBJ1-3	.
TGCGCCAGCAACCCGGGCTCCTACAATGAGCAGTTCTTC	CASNPGSYNEQFF	13	.	TRBV5-1	TRBJ2-1	.
TGTGCCAGTAGTAATAGCGGGGGGGCGTACAATGAGCAGTTCTTC	CASSNSGGAYNEQFF	15	TRBD2	TRBV19	TRBJ2-1	.
TGTGCCAGCAGCTTCGGGGATACGCAGTATTTT	CASSFGDTQYF	11	.	TRBV5-6	TRBJ2-3	.
TGTGCCAGCAGCTTCCGGGACAGGACCAATGAAAAACTGTTTTTT	CASSFRDRTNEKLFF	15	TRBD1	TRBV5-8	TRBJ1-4	.
TGTGCCAGCAGCTGGGACAGAACTGAAGCTTTCTTT	CASSWDRTEAFF	12	TRBD1	TRBV5-4	TRBJ1-1	.
TGTGCCAGCAGCATTAAAGCGGGACCTCCCTCTGGAAACACCATATATTTT	CASSIKAGPPSGNTIYF	17	.	TRBV7-9	TRBJ1-3	.
TGTGCCAGCAGTGACAGGGGCAACACTGAAGCTTTCTTT	CASSDRGNTEAFF	13	TRBD1	TRBV6-5	TRBJ1-1	.